This TCR beta chain was identified during a study of regulatory T cells in long-lasting Graves disease. Indicated time point: newly diagnosed GD, antithyroid drugs for less than 3 months. RNA isolated from PBMCs was used to make the TCR library. V lost 0 bases to trimming and J lost 1 base; unmatched junction nucleotides: 11. CDR1 and CDR2 from the germline V gene are SGHDN and FVKESK. The CDR3 length is 20 residues. With iRepertoire HTBI primers and Arm-PCR of CDR3 regions, TCR beta libraries were built. A single record per CDR3 protein comes from TCRdb applying MiXCR to the multiplex PCR reads. In the table there are about half a million distinct CDR3 sequences, around 12% of which are singletons. These data also featured in a second study, about T cells in Graves' hyperthyroidism and ophthalmopathy.

Sample: peripheral blood mononuclear cells (PBMCs), taken at new diagnosis, from a patient treated with antithyroid drugs. This chain links TRBV14 with TRBJ2-3; 12 bases line up with TRBD2. The clonotype comes from a woman aged 30 to 39 with Graves disease. CDR3 coding DNA: TGTGCCAGCAGCCAAGAATGGCGGACTAGCGGGATATTGGGCACAGATACGCAGTATTTT. As protein: CASSQEWRTSGILGTDTQYF.